The entry below describes one T cell receptor beta chain. Trimming shortened V by 6 bases and J by 7 bases, and 15 bases separated the two germline ends. Germline CDR1 and CDR2: SQVTM and ANQGSEA. The CDR3 has 13 residues. This entry is derived from a study of blood T cell repertoires in COVID-19. Sequenced by immunoSEQ multiplex PCR; TCRdb stores in-frame clones only, minus some. The sample records fewer than 250,000 clones, around 80% being singletons. V usage is TRBV29-1 and J usage is TRBJ1-4; TRBD1 is a possible D gene (5 bases). Material for sequencing was peripheral blood. The TCR was taken from a woman aged 50 to 60 with acute or convalescent COVID-19. CDR3: CSVRSQASEKLFF. The CDR3 DNA reads as TGCAGCGTCAGGTCACAGGCCTCTGAAAAACTGTTTTTT.